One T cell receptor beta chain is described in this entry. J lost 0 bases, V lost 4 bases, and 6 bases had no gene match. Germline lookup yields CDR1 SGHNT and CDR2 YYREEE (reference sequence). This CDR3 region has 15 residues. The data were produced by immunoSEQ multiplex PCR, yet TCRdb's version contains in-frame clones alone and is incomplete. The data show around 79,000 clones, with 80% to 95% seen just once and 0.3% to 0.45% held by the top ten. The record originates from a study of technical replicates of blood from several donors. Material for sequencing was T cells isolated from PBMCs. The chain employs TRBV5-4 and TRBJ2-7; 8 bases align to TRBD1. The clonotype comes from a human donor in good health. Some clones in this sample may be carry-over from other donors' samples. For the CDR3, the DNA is TGTGCCAGCAGCACGGGACAGGAAAGCTCCTACGAGCAGTACTTC. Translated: CASSTGQESSYEQYF.